This T cell receptor beta chain was obtained from a study of blood T cell repertoires in COVID-19. Germline lookup yields CDR1 SGHRS and CDR2 YFSETQ. The V and J ends lost 4 bases and 8 bases, in that order; junction bases with no gene match: 10. The CDR3 totals 15 residues. Sequencing was performed with immunoSEQ multiplex PCR; in TCRdb, only in-frame clones are kept and a portion is missing. The sample records about 140,000 clones, around 81% being singletons. The sequenced material came from peripheral blood. The V and J genes are TRBV5-1 and TRBJ2-1; 9 bases line up with TRBD1. The source is an older woman with acute or convalescent COVID-19. The CDR3 coding sequence is TGCGCCAGCAGCAAGGGACAGGGTGGTGTTGATGAGCAGTTCTTC. Translated, it gives CASSKGQGGVDEQFF.